The subject of this entry is one TCR beta chain. Antigen unknown. Tumor samples were taken before definitive surgery or chemotherapy. The CDR3 sequence is 12 residues long. From germline, CDR1 is SGHRS and CDR2 YFSETQ. The data were taken from a study of high-grade serous ovarian cancer treatment subgroups. Study in general: Each sample yielded on average around 7,000 unique TCR beta rearrangements from 12,000 to 15,000 reads.

General observations from the study: Different patients shared almost no repertoire; same-patient tumors shared about 0.1 to 0.79.

Produced via immunoSEQ multiplex PCR; TCRdb's table is partial and in-frame only. Found here are about 4,900 clones, around 66% of them singletons; the top ten hold around 9%. This sequence was found in a human donor with high-grade serous ovarian cancer. The chain is built from TRBV5-1 and TRBJ2-7; the D is unclear. The specimen sequenced was tumor tissue. The CDR3 protein is CASSLMTGEQYV. The CDR3 DNA follows: TGTGCCAGCAGCCTTATGACGGGCGAGCAGTACGTC.